The 27 T cell receptor beta chains listed next were all sequenced from one sample in a study of identifying expanded T cells in peripheral blood. Only in-frame clones appear in the TCRdb table, and some are missing; sequencing was by immunoSEQ multiplex PCR. The table shows more than 90,000 clones, with 87% occurring only once. The source material was blood. The receptor source for this set is a person between 18 and 69 years old in good health.

V usage is TRBV10-3 and J usage is TRBJ2-2; 15 nucleotides align to TRBD2. This CDR3 has 17 residues. CDR1 and CDR2 (germline): ENHRY, SYGVKD. Germline trimming cut 10 bases from V and 4 bases from J; bases unmatched to any gene: 10. The CDR3 region is CATAGTSGGTLTGELFF. DNA for the CDR3: TGTGCCACCGCGGGGACTAGCGGGGGGACCCTCACCGGGGAGCTGTTTTTT.

The chain combines TRBV18 with TRBJ2-7, with 7 bases identical to TRBD2. The CDR3 contains 16 residues. Unmatched junction bases numbered 8, after V lost 3 bases and J lost 0 bases. Germline CDR1 KGHSH, CDR2 LQKENI. This CDR3 reads CASSPREGLGSYEQYF. CDR3 sequence (DNA): TGTGCCAGCTCACCCAGGGAGGGTTTAGGCTCCTACGAGCAGTACTTC.

This clone came up once. J is TRBJ2-5 and V is TRBV27, with 7 nucleotides matching TRBD1. Trimming removed 6 bases from V and 1 base from J; junction bases left unmatched: 20. Looked up from germline, CDR1 is MNHEY and CDR2 is SMNVEV (reference sequence). The CDR3 consists of 19 residues. In DNA form, the CDR3 reads TGTGCCAGCAGAAATAAGTACACACCGGGACAGAATTTCCAAGAGACCCAGTACTTC. Amino acid sequence: CASRNKYTPGQNFQETQYF.

The CDR3 loop reads CASSASGAAINEKLFF. The CDR3 DNA follows: TGTGCCAGCAGCGCCTCAGGGGCAGCTATAAATGAAAAACTGTTTTTT. The genes are TRBV7-8 and TRBJ1-4; D possibly corresponds to TRBD1 (6 bases). V was shortened by 5 bases and J by 5 bases, with 18 bases between the two germline ends. Germline CDR1 SGHVS, CDR2 FQNEAQ. CDR3 length: 16 residues.

This clone counts as medium-sized. The chain links TRBV5-1 to TRBJ1-1; 8 bases fit TRBD1. This CDR3 spans 13 amino acids. Germline V gene data show CDR1 as SGHRS and CDR2 as YFSETQ. V lost 3 bases, J lost 6 bases, and 4 bases stayed unmatched. CDR3 loop: CASSYGQGAEAFF. CDR3 nucleotides: TGCGCCAGCAGCTATGGACAGGGCGCTGAAGCTTTCTTT. Drawing the rest from reference TRBV5-1 and TRBJ1-1, the complete variable domain is KAGVTQTPRYLIKTRGQQVTLSCSPISGHRSVSWYQQTPGQGLQFLFEYFSETQRNKGNFPGRFSGRQFSNSRSEMNVSTLELGDSALYLCASSYGQGAEAFFGQGTRLTVV.

V is TRBV6-1 and J is TRBJ2-3; D remains ambiguous. The CDR3 consists of 10 residues. Trimming removed 3 bases at V and 6 bases at J, with 1 base between. Germline lookup yields CDR1 MNHNS and CDR2 SASEGT. CDR3 sequence: CASSDDTQYF. The CDR3 nucleotides are TGTGCCAGCAGTGACGATACGCAGTATTTT.

This chain connects TRBV5-5 to TRBJ1-1; D not resolved. This CDR3 region has 15 residues. Looked up from germline, CDR1 is SGHKS and CDR2 is YYEKEE (reference sequence). V lost 4 bases and J lost 1, with 14 bases in between. CDR3 amino acids: CASSGRALRNTEAFF. CDR3 sequence (DNA): TGTGCCAGCAGCGGTCGGGCTCTCAGGAACACTGAAGCTTTCTTT.

The gene calls are TRBV4-3 and TRBJ1-1; no clear D gene. CDR1 and CDR2 from the germline V gene are LGHNA and YSLEER. Trimming removed 0 bases from V and 0 bases from J, with 17 bases in between. The CDR3 spans 18 residues. Here the CDR3 DNA reads TGCGCCAGCAGCCAAGATAGTATCGGATGGGCAGTGAACACTGAAGCTTTCTTT. It codes for CASSQDSIGWAVNTEAFF.

The chain has TRBV7-9 and TRBJ1-2; 10 nucleotides align to TRBD1. Germline V lookup: CDR1 SEHNR, CDR2 FQNEAQ (reference sequence). This CDR3 is 16 amino acids long. Trimming at V came to 5 bases and at J to 7 bases, leaving 13 bases not matched to a gene. Here the CDR3 DNA reads TGTGCCAGCAGCCGCCCGACAGGGGGCGTTTATCTTGGCTACACCTTC. It yields the protein CASSRPTGGVYLGYTF.

The V gene is TRBV7-8, the J gene TRBJ1-1; TRBD1 matches at 7 bases. CDR3 length: 18 residues. CDR1 is SGHVS, CDR2 FQNEAQ, per germline. The J segment lost 1 base and the V segment lost 2 bases, leaving 13 bases of the junction unmatched. The CDR3 here is CASSLIGDRQGTNTEAFF. CDR3 bases: TGTGCCAGCAGCTTAATCGGGGATAGACAGGGAACGAACACTGAAGCTTTCTTT.

The V and J genes are TRBV7-9 and TRBJ2-5; 15 bases align to TRBD2. V gave up 5 bases and J gave up 3 bases; unmatched junction bases: 13. The CDR3 is made up of 19 amino acids. CDR1 is SEHNR, CDR2 FQNEAQ, per germline (reference sequence). CDR3 bases: TGTGCCAGCAGCCGACGGGGCCCGGGACTAGCGGGGGGAGAAGAGACCCAGTACTTC. It specifies CASSRRGPGLAGGEETQYF.

In nucleotides, the CDR3 is TGTGCCAGCAGGCCTATAGCGGGGGCTAGTAGGGAGACCCAGTACTTC. It specifies CASRPIAGASRETQYF. The gene calls are TRBV11-2 and TRBJ2-5; 9 bases are a match to TRBD2. Germline V gene lookup returns CDR1 SGHAT and CDR2 FQNNGV. The CDR3 extends over 16 amino acids. The V gene end was trimmed by 6 bases and the J gene end by 5 bases; junction bases not matched to a gene: 13.

This clone was counted once. The rearrangement uses TRBV5-1 and TRBJ2-2; D is uncertain. V was trimmed by 4 bases and J by 2 bases, leaving 15 bases between them. The germline V gene encodes CDR1 SGHRS and CDR2 YFSETQ. The CDR3 contains 16 residues. In DNA form, the CDR3 reads TGCGCCAGCAGCACTGGCCTTACCGTTAACACCGGGGAGCTGTTTTTT. Protein: CASSTGLTVNTGELFF.

This chain joins TRBV30 and TRBJ2-5, with D unclear. Germline loops: CDR1 GTSNPN, CDR2 SVGIG (reference sequence). V lost 0 bases and J lost 5, with 7 bases in between. This CDR3 has 12 residues. CDR3 in amino acids: CAWSVTGETQYF. The DNA for the CDR3 is TGTGCCTGGAGTGTAACCGGGGAGACCCAGTACTTC.

The V gene is TRBV5-1, the J gene TRBJ2-7, with 8 bases identical to TRBD1. The germline gives CDR1 SGHRS, CDR2 YFSETQ. CDR3 length: 16 residues. V gave up 2 bases and J gave up 5 bases; unmatched junction bases: 12. The CDR3 DNA follows: TGCGCCAGCAGCTTCACTACCGGGACAGGCGGCAACGAGCAGTACTTC. Translation gives CASSFTTGTGGNEQYF.

The chain recombines TRBV7-8 with TRBJ2-1; no clear D. CDR1 is SGHVS, CDR2 FQNEAQ, per germline. This CDR3 has 12 amino acids. The V end was cut by 1 base, the J end by 4 bases, with 2 bases between. CDR3: CASSLGYNEQFF. In DNA, the CDR3 is TGTGCCAGCAGCTTAGGGTACAATGAGCAGTTCTTC.

This clone was observed a handful of times. V is TRBV11-2 and J is TRBJ1-5, with D maybe TRBD1 (6 bases). Germline V gene data show CDR1 as SGHAT and CDR2 as FQNNGV. The germline V and J ends were trimmed by 0 bases and 5 bases, with 23 bases remaining between them. The CDR3 runs 19 residues. CDR3 loop: CASSLETTSWAAGDQPQHF. The CDR3 DNA follows: TGTGCCAGCAGCTTAGAAACTACTTCCTGGGCGGCAGGGGATCAGCCCCAGCATTTT.

The rearrangement uses TRBV5-1 and TRBJ2-7, with D unclear. The CDR3 contains 12 residues. V was shortened by 2 bases and J by 6 bases, with 9 bases between the two germline ends. The germline V gene has CDR1 SGHRS and CDR2 YFSETQ. In nucleotides, the CDR3 is TGCGCCAGCAGCTTTTCCGGAGCCGAGCAGTACTTC. This sequence encodes CASSFSGAEQYF. Full variable domain (remainder filled in from reference TRBV5-1 and TRBJ2-7): KAGVTQTPRYLIKTRGQQVTLSCSPISGHRSVSWYQQTPGQGLQFLFEYFSETQRNKGNFPGRFSGRQFSNSRSEMNVSTLELGDSALYLCASSFSGAEQYFGPGTRLTVT.

The genes are TRBV5-1 and TRBJ2-3; D is uncertain. The CDR3 extends over 12 amino acids. Germline loops: CDR1 SGHRS, CDR2 YFSETQ. V lost 2 bases and J 4 bases, leaving 5 bases between the germline ends. The CDR3 DNA is TGCGCCAGCAGCTTAGGAGCAGATACGCAGTATTTT. Translation: CASSLGADTQYF.

This chain uses TRBV5-8 with TRBJ2-3, with 10 nucleotides matching TRBD2. The trim removed 6 bases at V and 2 bases at J, leaving 9 bases unmatched. Germline loops: CDR1 SGHTS, CDR2 YDEGEE. The CDR3 length is 16 residues. Written as DNA, the CDR3 is TGTGCCAGCAACGGGGGCCTAGCGGGGGCCACAGATACGCAGTATTTT. Its translation: CASNGGLAGATDTQYF.

V is TRBV30 and J is TRBJ1-6, with TRBD1 matching over 9 bases. J lost 7 bases, V lost 7 bases, and 5 bases had no gene match. The CDR3 is 13 amino acids. CDR1 GTSNPN and CDR2 SVGIG come from the germline V gene (reference sequence). The CDR3: CAFQGQGNSPLHF. The CDR3 DNA sequence: TGTGCCTTCCAGGGACAGGGAAATTCACCCCTCCACTTT.

The chain employs TRBV6-1 and TRBJ1-4; D ambiguous. Trimming removed 3 bases at V and 6 bases at J, with 17 bases between. Germline loops: CDR1 MNHNS, CDR2 SASEGT. The length of the CDR3 is 16 residues. The CDR3 region has the DNA TGTGCCAGCAGTGACTTCGCGGGAAGTTTCGATGAAAAACTGTTTTTT. Translating it yields CASSDFAGSFDEKLFF.

The genes are TRBV2 and TRBJ2-3; D unclear. Trimming removed 8 bases at V and 0 bases at J, with 12 bases between. The germline gives CDR1 SNHLY, CDR2 FYNNEI. The CDR3 covers 14 residues. The CDR3, as DNA: TGTGCCAGCCGTACGACTCCCAGCACAGATACGCAGTATTTT. It yields the protein CASRTTPSTDTQYF.

The chain is built from TRBV6-6 and TRBJ1-1; the D is unclear. The germline V gene encodes CDR1 MNHNY and CDR2 SVGAGI (reference sequence). CDR3 size: 13 residues. V lost 5 bases and J 3 bases, leaving 10 bases between the germline ends. The CDR3 region is CASSDTRYTEAFF. The CDR3, as DNA: TGTGCCAGCAGTGACACTAGGTACACTGAAGCTTTCTTT.

J is TRBJ2-3 and V is TRBV6-1, with TRBD2 matching 9 bases. Per germline, CDR1 MNHNS and CDR2 SASEGT. With 2 bases clipped from V and 2 bases from J, the junction kept 2 bases outside the gene matches. The CDR3 has 15 amino acids. This chain's CDR3 is CASSERLADTDTQYF. The CDR3 DNA sequence: TGTGCCAGCAGTGAACGACTAGCGGACACAGATACGCAGTATTTT.

The rearrangement links TRBV6-5 to TRBJ2-3; 8 bases match TRBD1. The CDR3 totals 14 residues. The J segment lost 1 base and the V segment lost 6 bases, leaving 3 bases of the junction unmatched. Germline CDR1 MNHEY, CDR2 SVGAGI. The CDR3 nucleotides are TGTGCCAGCAGCCAGGACAGGGGCACAGATACGCAGTATTTT. Translated, it gives CASSQDRGTDTQYF.

The V call is TRBV6-5, the J call TRBJ2-7, with 8 positions matching TRBD1. Germline V lookup: CDR1 MNHEY, CDR2 SVGAGI. There are 13 residues in the CDR3. The trim removed 1 base at V and 7 bases at J, leaving 3 bases unmatched. For the CDR3, the DNA is TGTGCCAGCAGTTACTACAGGGGGAATGAGCAGTACTTC. It yields the protein CASSYYRGNEQYF.